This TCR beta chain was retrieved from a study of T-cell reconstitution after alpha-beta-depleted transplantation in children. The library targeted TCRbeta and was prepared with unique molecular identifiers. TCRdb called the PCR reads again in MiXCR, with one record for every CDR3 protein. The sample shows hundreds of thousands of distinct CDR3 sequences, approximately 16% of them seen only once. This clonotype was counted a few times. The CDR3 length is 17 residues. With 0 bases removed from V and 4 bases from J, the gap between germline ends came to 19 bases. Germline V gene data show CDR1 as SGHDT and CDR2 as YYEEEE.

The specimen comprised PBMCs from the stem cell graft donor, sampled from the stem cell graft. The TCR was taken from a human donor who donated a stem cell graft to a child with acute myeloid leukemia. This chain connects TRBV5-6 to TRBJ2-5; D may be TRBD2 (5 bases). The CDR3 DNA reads TGTGCCAGCAGCTTGGAGGAGGTCTCCTATCAGGCAGAGACCCAGTACTTC. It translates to CASSLEEVSYQAETQYF.